This T cell receptor (beta chain) originates from a study of control samples from healthy donors and cancer patients. The CDR3 spans 13 residues. V lost 2 bases, J lost 4 bases, and 8 bases lay in between. CDR1 and CDR2 (germline): LGHDT, YNNKEL (reference sequence). The method was immunoSEQ multiplex PCR; TCRdb's version includes in-frame clones alone and lacks a portion of them. The sample carries around 200,000 clones, just under 95% recorded once. The chain employs TRBV3-1 (or the pseudogene TRBV3-2) and TRBJ1-2, with D possibly TRBD1 on 6 matching bases. Sequencing was performed on blood. This TCR came from a man younger than 35 in good health. The CDR3 loop reads CASSQTGFYGYTF. CDR3 nucleotide sequence: TGTGCCAGCAGCCAAACAGGGTTCTATGGCTACACCTTC.